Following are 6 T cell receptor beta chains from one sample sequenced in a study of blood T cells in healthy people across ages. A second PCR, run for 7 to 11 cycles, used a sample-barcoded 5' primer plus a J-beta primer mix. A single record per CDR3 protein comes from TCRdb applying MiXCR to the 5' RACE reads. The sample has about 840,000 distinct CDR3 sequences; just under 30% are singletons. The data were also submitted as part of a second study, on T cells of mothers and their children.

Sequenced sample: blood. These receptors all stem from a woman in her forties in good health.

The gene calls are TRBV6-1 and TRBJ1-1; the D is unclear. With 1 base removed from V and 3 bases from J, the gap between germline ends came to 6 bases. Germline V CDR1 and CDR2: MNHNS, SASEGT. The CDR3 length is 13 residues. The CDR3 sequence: CASSEGPHTEAFF. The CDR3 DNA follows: TGTGCCAGCAGTGAAGGGCCCCACACTGAAGCTTTCTTT.

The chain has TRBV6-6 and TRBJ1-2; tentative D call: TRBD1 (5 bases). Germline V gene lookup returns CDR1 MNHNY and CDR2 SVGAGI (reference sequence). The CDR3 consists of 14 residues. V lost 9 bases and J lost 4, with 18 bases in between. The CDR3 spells CASDGAGSSYGYTF. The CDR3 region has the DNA TGTGCCAGTGACGGGGCAGGGTCGTCCTATGGCTACACCTTC.

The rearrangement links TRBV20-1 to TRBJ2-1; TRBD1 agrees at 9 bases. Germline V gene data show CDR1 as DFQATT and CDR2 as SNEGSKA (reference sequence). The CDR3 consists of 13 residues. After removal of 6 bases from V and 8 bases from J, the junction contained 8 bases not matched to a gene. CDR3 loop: CSAGRQGGYEQFF. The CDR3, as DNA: TGCAGTGCGGGACGACAGGGGGGCTATGAGCAGTTCTTC.

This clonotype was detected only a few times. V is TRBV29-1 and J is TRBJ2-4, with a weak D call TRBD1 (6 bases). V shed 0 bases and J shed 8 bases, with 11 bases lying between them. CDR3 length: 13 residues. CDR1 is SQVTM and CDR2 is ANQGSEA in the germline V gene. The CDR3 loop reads CSVEESPGDIQYF. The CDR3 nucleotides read TGCAGCGTTGAAGAGTCCCCAGGGGACATTCAGTACTTC.

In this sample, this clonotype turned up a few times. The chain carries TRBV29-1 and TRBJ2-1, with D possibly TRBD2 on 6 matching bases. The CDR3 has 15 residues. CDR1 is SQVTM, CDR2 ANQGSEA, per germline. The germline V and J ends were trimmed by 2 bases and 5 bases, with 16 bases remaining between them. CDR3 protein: CSVEPPGTFNNEQFF. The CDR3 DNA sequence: TGCAGCGTTGAACCGCCGGGGACTTTTAACAATGAGCAGTTCTTC.

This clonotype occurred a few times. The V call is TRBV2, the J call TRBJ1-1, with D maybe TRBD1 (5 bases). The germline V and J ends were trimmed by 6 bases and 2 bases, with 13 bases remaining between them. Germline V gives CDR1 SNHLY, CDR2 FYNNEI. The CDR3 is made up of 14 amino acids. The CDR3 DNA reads TGTGCCAGCAGGGGGGGGTGGGTCAACACTGAAGCTTTCTTT. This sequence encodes CASRGGWVNTEAFF.